The 20 T cell receptor beta chains presented below share a single source sample, sequenced in a study of cytomegalovirus exposure and HLA in healthy donors (dated by TCRdb to 2015 to 2018). Library prep was done by the immunoSEQ multiplex PCR assay. For the multiplex PCR, a mixture combining 60 forward primers for TCR Vbeta segments and 13 reverse primers for TCR Jbeta segments was used. TCRdb's version of the immuneACCESS table is confined to in-frame rearrangements and falls short of the full clone set. An unresolved V gene accounts for under half of the shortfall where checked; the remainder is of unknown origin. The sample table lists around 170,000 clones, around 73% of them with a count of one. The ten largest clones add up to approximately 1.5% of the sample. Sequencing input: PBMCs. The receptors stem from a male donor in good health and CMV-seronegative.

V gene TRBV28 combines with J gene TRBJ1-1, with D possibly being TRBD1 (5 bases). The V and J ends lost 7 bases and 7 bases respectively, with 16 bases between them. The CDR3 runs 13 residues. Germline assignment: CDR1 MDHEN and CDR2 SYDVKM. In nucleotides, the CDR3 is TGTGCCAGCAAGTCAAGGGGAAACGGTGAAGCTTTCTTT. The encoded protein is CASKSRGNGEAFF.

Only a few counts were recorded for this clone. This rearrangement joins TRBV4-1 to TRBJ1-5, with D possibly being TRBD1 (6 bases). Germline CDR1 MGHRA, CDR2 YSYEKL. The V end was cut by 2 bases, the J end by 1 base, with 9 bases between. The CDR3 is 15 amino acids. Written as DNA, the CDR3 is TGCGCCAGCAGCCAACCAGGACAGAGCAATCAGCCCCAGCATTTT. Translation gives CASSQPGQSNQPQHF.

This chain joins TRBV28 and TRBJ1-2; TRBD1 is a possible D gene (5 bases). V lost 5 bases and J 5 bases, leaving 9 bases between the germline ends. Per the germline V gene, CDR1 is MDHEN and CDR2 is SYDVKM. The length of the CDR3 is 12 residues. Here the CDR3 reads CASSTRGYGYTF. The CDR3 DNA follows: TGTGCCAGCAGTACCCGGGGGTATGGCTACACCTTC.

The CDR3 region is CASSSMRTGGREQYF. CDR3 bases: TGTGCCAGCAGTAGTATGAGGACAGGGGGTCGGGAGCAGTACTTC. J is TRBJ2-7 and V is TRBV28; 10 bases are a match to TRBD1. The J segment lost 7 bases and the V segment lost 5 bases, leaving 11 bases of the junction unmatched. CDR3 length: 15 amino acids. Looked up from germline, CDR1 is MDHEN and CDR2 is SYDVKM.

This clone was recorded a few times. The gene calls are TRBV6-6 and TRBJ1-3; D gene uncertain. V lost 7 bases, J lost 3 bases, and 13 bases lay in between. CDR1 is MNHNY and CDR2 is SVGAGI in the germline V gene (reference sequence). The CDR3 runs 14 residues. Here the CDR3 reads CASMLPGFGNTIYF. The CDR3 DNA follows: TGTGCCAGCATGTTGCCGGGGTTTGGAAACACCATATATTTT.

V and J are TRBV6-5 and TRBJ1-6, with D perhaps matching TRBD1 (6 bases). This CDR3 region has 14 residues. V lost 6 bases to trimming and J lost 9 bases, with 15 bases between them. Per germline, CDR1 MNHEY and CDR2 SVGAGI. The CDR3 DNA follows: TGTGCCAGCAGACCAAGGGGGAATAGTTCACCCCTCCACTTT. Translating it yields CASRPRGNSSPLHF.

CDR3 sequence: CASSTGPGEQYF. CDR3 bases: TGTGCCAGCAGCACAGGGCCCGGCGAGCAGTACTTC. V usage is TRBV11-3 and J usage is TRBJ2-7; weak D call: TRBD1 (6 bases). Germline loops: CDR1 SGHNT, CDR2 YENEEA. With 5 bases removed from V and 6 bases from J, the gap between germline ends came to 11 bases. There are 12 residues in the CDR3.

This rearrangement joins TRBV18 to TRBJ1-2; D may be TRBD1 (6 bases). Germline CDR1 KGHSH, CDR2 LQKENI. With 3 bases removed from V and 1 base from J, the gap between germline ends came to 12 bases. The CDR3 extends over 15 amino acids. The CDR3 is CASSPTSGVNYGYTF. The CDR3 DNA sequence: TGTGCCAGCTCACCCACGTCAGGGGTTAACTATGGCTACACCTTC.

This chain links TRBV2 with TRBJ2-7, with D possibly being TRBD2 (6 bases). The CDR3 is made up of 14 amino acids. V was cut by 7 bases and J by 5 bases, with 18 bases left in between. Germline CDR1 is SNHLY and CDR2 is FYNNEI. As DNA, the CDR3 is TGTGCCAGCACGGGGAGCAGGGAGGCCCACGAGCAGTACTTC. This encodes CASTGSREAHEQYF.

This clone was counted between two and nine times. The chain joins TRBV27 to TRBJ1-5; D perhaps matches TRBD1 (6 bases). The germline V gene has CDR1 MNHEY and CDR2 SMNVEV (reference sequence). The CDR3 has 18 amino acids. The ends were cut back, 2 bases at V and 1 base at J, with 18 bases in the middle. CDR3 loop: CASSLRSGERGSNQPQHF. Here the CDR3 DNA reads TGTGCCAGCAGTTTACGGTCCGGGGAGAGGGGGAGCAATCAGCCCCAGCATTTT.

This sequence joins TRBV5-1 and TRBJ2-7; D remains unclear. Germline V gene lookup returns CDR1 SGHRS and CDR2 YFSETQ. The length of the CDR3 is 14 residues. Trimming left V 9 bases short and J 1 base short, with 17 bases between. In DNA, the CDR3 is TGCGCCACCAAACCGGGTCCTAGGTCCTACGAGCAGTACTTC. It is translated as CATKPGPRSYEQYF. Drawing the rest from reference TRBV5-1 and TRBJ2-7, the complete variable domain is KAGVTQTPRYLIKTRGQQVTLSCSPISGHRSVSWYQQTPGQGLQFLFEYFSETQRNKGNFPGRFSGRQFSNSRSEMNVSTLELGDSALYLCATKPGPRSYEQYFGPGTRLTVT.

The chain uses TRBV7-9 and TRBJ1-6; 9 bases map to TRBD1. J lost 14 bases, V lost 4 bases, and 9 bases had no gene match. Germline-derived CDR1 and CDR2 are SEHNR and FQNEAQ (reference sequence). The length of the CDR3 is 14 residues. This chain's CDR3 is CASSSAGQGRSLHF. Here the CDR3 DNA reads TGTGCCAGCAGCTCCGCGGGACAGGGAAGATCCCTCCACTTT.

This chain's CDR3 is CASSAWTAGTSRYEQYF. As DNA, the CDR3 is TGTGCCAGCAGTGCCTGGACGGCCGGGACTAGTAGGTACGAGCAGTACTTC. This rearrangement joins TRBV27 to TRBJ2-7; 8 bases fit TRBD2. This CDR3 is 17 amino acids long. The germline V gene has CDR1 MNHEY and CDR2 SMNVEV (reference sequence). The ends lost 5 bases at V and 4 bases at J; junction bases unmatched: 16.

V gene TRBV4-2 combines with J gene TRBJ2-7, with D possibly matching TRBD2 (5 bases). The CDR3 consists of 14 residues. CDR1 is LGHNA and CDR2 is YNFKEQ in the germline V gene. Deletions cut 0 bases from V and 4 bases from J, with 10 bases between. The chain's CDR3 is CASSQDLRGYEQYF. CDR3 bases: TGTGCCAGCAGCCAAGATCTACGGGGTTACGAGCAGTACTTC.

This clone showed up just a few times. This chain joins TRBV5-1 and TRBJ1-3, with TRBD1 matching 7 bases. The germline V gene has CDR1 SGHRS and CDR2 YFSETQ. The length of the CDR3 is 16 residues. V trimming: 2 bases; J trimming: 3 bases; junction bases outside the gene matches: 8. CDR3 DNA sequence: TGCGCCAGCAGCTTACAGGGGTCGCCCATTGGAAACACCATATATTTT. Encoded protein: CASSLQGSPIGNTIYF. The full variable domain, in which reference TRBV5-1 and TRBJ1-3 provide the parts outside the CDR3, is KAGVTQTPRYLIKTRGQQVTLSCSPISGHRSVSWYQQTPGQGLQFLFEYFSETQRNKGNFPGRFSGRQFSNSRSEMNVSTLELGDSALYLCASSLQGSPIGNTIYFGEGSWLTVV.

The chain is built from TRBV6-5 and TRBJ2-7; D not resolved. Trimming took off 0 bases at V and 3 bases at J, with 15 bases between the two ends. This CDR3 region has 16 residues. Per germline, CDR1 MNHEY and CDR2 SVGAGI. DNA for the CDR3: TGTGCCAGCAGTTACTCGAGGTCCGGTTTCGGCTACGAGCAGTACTTC. It specifies CASSYSRSGFGYEQYF.

The chain joins TRBV5-6 to TRBJ1-2, with 9 bases that match TRBD1. The CDR3 has 14 amino acids. V gave up 4 bases and J gave up 3 bases; unmatched junction bases: 4. CDR1 and CDR2 from the germline V gene are SGHDT and YYEEEE. The CDR3 region has the DNA TGTGCCAGCAGCAGGACAGGGGATGACTATGGCTACACCTTC. This codes for CASSRTGDDYGYTF.

The V call is TRBV4-2, the J call TRBJ1-1; TRBD1 might be the D (5 bases). Germline CDR1 LGHNA, CDR2 YNFKEQ. Deletions cut 1 base from V and 1 base from J, with 7 bases between. CDR3 length: 14 residues. This CDR3 reads CASSQGGGNTEAFF. The CDR3 coding sequence is TGTGCCAGCAGCCAAGGCGGGGGGAACACTGAAGCTTTCTTT.

The chain's CDR3 is CASSDGPNEKLFF. CDR3 DNA sequence: TGTGCCAGCAGCGATGGGCCAAATGAAAAACTGTTTTTT. The genes are TRBV7-3 and TRBJ1-4; D is unclear. With 5 bases removed from V and 5 bases from J, the gap between germline ends came to 9 bases. CDR1 SGHTA and CDR2 FQGTGA come from the germline V gene. The CDR3 totals 13 residues.

The chain couples TRBV28 to TRBJ2-7; perhaps TRBD2 as D (5 bases). Between the trimmed V and J ends, which lost 3 bases and 1 base, there was a span of 19 bases. The CDR3 totals 17 residues. Germline V gene lookup returns CDR1 MDHEN and CDR2 SYDVKM. CDR3 bases: TGTGCCAGCAGTTTGGGAGCCCCAGGTTCGGGATCCTACGAGCAGTACTTC. As protein: CASSLGAPGSGSYEQYF.